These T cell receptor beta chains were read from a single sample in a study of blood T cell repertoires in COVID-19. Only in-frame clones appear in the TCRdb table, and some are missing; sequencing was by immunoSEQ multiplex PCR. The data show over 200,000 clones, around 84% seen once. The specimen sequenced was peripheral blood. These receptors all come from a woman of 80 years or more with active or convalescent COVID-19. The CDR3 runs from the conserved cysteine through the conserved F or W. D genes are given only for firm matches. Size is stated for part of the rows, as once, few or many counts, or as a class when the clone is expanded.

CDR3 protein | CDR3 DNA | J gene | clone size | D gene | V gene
CASSYRGRDGETQYF | TGTGCCAGCAGTTACAGGGGGCGGGACGGGGAGACCCAGTACTTC | TRBJ2-5 | - | - | TRBV6-2/TRBV6-3
CASSQAPHPQEGPSTDTQYF | TGCGCCAGCAGCCAAGCTCCCCATCCACAGGAGGGCCCTTCCACAGATACGCAGTATTTT | TRBJ2-3 | - | - | TRBV4-3
CASSPDGGGNTEAFF | TGTGCCAGCAGCCCTGATGGAGGGGGCAACACTGAAGCTTTCTTT | TRBJ1-1 | - | TRBD1 | TRBV5-6
CASRLDSFSDTQYF | TGTGCCAGCAGGTTGGACAGCTTCTCAGATACGCAGTATTTT | TRBJ2-3 | - | - | TRBV2
CASSLGAGGGTDTQYF | TGTGCCAGCAGCTTGGGTGCGGGGGGGGGCACAGATACGCAGTATTTT | TRBJ2-3 | - | TRBD2 | TRBV5-8
CASSLGQGGYQPQHF | TGTGCCAGCAGCTTGGGACAGGGGGGTTATCAGCCCCAGCATTTT | TRBJ1-5 | once | TRBD1 | TRBV7-2
CASSEARGGSINSPLHF | TGTGCCAGCAGTGAAGCGCGGGGGGGCTCAATTAATTCACCCCTCCACTTT | TRBJ1-6 | - | - | TRBV2
CASSPVGGPTGELFF | TGCGCCAGCAGCCCAGTCGGGGGGCCCACCGGGGAGCTGTTTTTT | TRBJ2-2 | - | - | TRBV5-1
CASSLGGTPYEQYF | TGTGCCAGCAGCTTAGGAGGGACACCCTACGAGCAGTACTTC | TRBJ2-7 | - | - | TRBV7-8
CASSISGGSGSGANVLTF | TGTGCCAGTAGTATCTCGGGGGGATCGGGCTCTGGGGCCAACGTCCTGACTTTC | TRBJ2-6 | - | TRBD2 | TRBV19
CSASQFSGANVLTF | TGCAGTGCTAGTCAGTTTTCTGGGGCCAACGTCCTGACTTTC | TRBJ2-6 | - | - | TRBV20-1
CASSWGTSGGTDTQYF | TGCGCCAGCAGCTGGGGGACTAGCGGAGGCACAGATACGCAGTATTTT | TRBJ2-3 | - | TRBD2 | TRBV5-1
CASSPTGVAGQPQHF | TGTGCCAGCTCACCAACAGGGGTCGCCGGTCAGCCCCAGCATTTT | TRBJ1-5 | - | TRBD1 | TRBV18
CASSLMGREVDTEAFF | TGTGCCAGCAGCTTGATGGGCAGGGAGGTCGACACTGAAGCTTTCTTT | TRBJ1-1 | - | - | TRBV5-4
CASSSLASTDTQYF | TGTGCCAGCAGTTCACTAGCGAGCACAGATACGCAGTATTTT | TRBJ2-3 | - | TRBD2 | TRBV2
CASSFRDSGSSYNEQFF | TGCGCCAGCAGCTTCCGGGACTCAGGTAGCTCCTACAATGAGCAGTTCTTC | TRBJ2-1 | - | - | TRBV5-1
CASTSGTINTGELFF | TGTGCCAGCACCTCGGGAACAATCAACACCGGGGAGCTGTTTTTT | TRBJ2-2 | - | - | TRBV2
CASSIPGVRAGYGYTF | TGTGCCAGTAGTATCCCCGGGGTCCGGGCTGGCTATGGCTACACCTTC | TRBJ1-2 | - | - | TRBV19
CASSNLPDRRTGNTIYF | TGTGCCAGCAGCAACCTGCCCGACAGGAGAACTGGAAACACCATATATTTT | TRBJ1-3 | - | - | TRBV21-1
CSGGLADTGELFF | TGCAGCGGGGGACTAGCGGACACCGGGGAGCTGTTTTTT | TRBJ2-2 | - | TRBD2 | TRBV29-1
CASSPRGIVQFF | TGTGCCAGCAGCCCGCGGGGAATAGTGCAGTTCTTC | TRBJ2-1 | - | - | TRBV4-2
CASSWPRDRSTDTQYF | TGTGCCAGCAGCTGGCCCCGGGACAGGAGCACAGATACGCAGTATTTT | TRBJ2-3 | - | TRBD1 | TRBV7-2
CAISESQVSYGYTF | TGTGCCATCAGTGAGTCCCAGGTCAGCTATGGCTACACCTTC | TRBJ1-2 | few | - | TRBV10-3
CARTRETQYF | TGTGCCAGAACCAGGGAGACCCAGTACTTC | TRBJ2-5 | - | - | TRBV5-3
CASSVSTDGVTEAFF | TGTGCCAGCAGCGTCTCAACCGACGGGGTTACTGAAGCTTTCTTT | TRBJ1-1 | - | - | TRBV9
CAWSVERSTEAFF | TGTGCCTGGAGTGTCGAAAGGAGCACTGAAGCTTTCTTT | TRBJ1-1 | - | - | TRBV30
CASSSWLPSSSHYEQYF | TGTGCCAGCAGTTCGTGGCTCCCCTCCTCGTCACACTACGAGCAGTACTTC | TRBJ2-7 | - | - | TRBV3-1/TRBV3-2
CAWMRTGWDGYTF | TGTGCCTGGATGCGGACAGGGTGGGATGGCTACACCTTC | TRBJ1-2 | - | TRBD1 | TRBV30
CASSTGTGVVSTEAFF | TGTGCCAGCTCAACCGGGACAGGGGTTGTAAGCACTGAAGCTTTCTTT | TRBJ1-1 | - | TRBD1 | TRBV18
CSVESVAGVDEQYF | TGCAGCGTTGAGAGCGTAGCGGGAGTCGACGAGCAGTACTTC | TRBJ2-7 | - | TRBD2 | TRBV29-1
CASSYQGRTQYF | TGTGCCAGCAGTTACCAGGGCCGGACCCAGTACTTC | TRBJ2-5 | - | - | TRBV6-2/TRBV6-3
CASSVLRGTQYF | TGTGCCAGCAGCGTTCTCAGGGGTACGCAGTATTTT | TRBJ2-3 | - | - | TRBV9
CASSIVSGGYNEQFF | TGTGCCAGCAGCATAGTCAGCGGGGGTTACAATGAGCAGTTCTTC | TRBJ2-1 | - | TRBD2 | TRBV5-4
CASRTDGRGTDTQYF | TGTGCCAGCAGGACCGACGGGCGGGGCACAGATACGCAGTATTTT | TRBJ2-3 | - | - | TRBV7-2
CASSVAITNEKLFF | TGTGCCAGCAGCGTAGCTATCACTAATGAAAAACTGTTTTTT | TRBJ1-4 | - | - | TRBV9
CASSLGFGDRAYEQYF | TGTGCCAGCAGCTTAGGGTTCGGGGATAGGGCCTACGAGCAGTACTTC | TRBJ2-7 | - | - | TRBV7-9
CASRPTSGATYEQYF | TGCGCCAGCAGACCCACTAGCGGAGCTACCTACGAGCAGTACTTC | TRBJ2-7 | once | TRBD2 | TRBV5-1
CASSLSGTLNTEAFF | TGCGCCAGCAGCTTGAGCGGGACATTGAACACTGAAGCTTTCTTT | TRBJ1-1 | - | - | TRBV5-1
CAKGQRYYGYTF | TGTGCCAAAGGACAGCGCTATTATGGCTACACCTTC | TRBJ1-2 | - | - | TRBV21-1
CASSQLGQGNAEAFF | TGTGCCAGCAGCCAATTGGGACAGGGAAACGCTGAAGCTTTCTTT | TRBJ1-1 | - | TRBD1 | TRBV3-1/TRBV3-2
CAWSVRRAQNTGELFF | TGTGCCTGGAGTGTACGGCGGGCTCAGAACACCGGGGAGCTGTTTTTT | TRBJ2-2 | - | - | TRBV30
CASSQGELAGTGELFF | TGTGCCAGCAGCCAAGGTGAACTAGCGGGCACCGGGGAGCTGTTTTTT | TRBJ2-2 | - | TRBD2 | TRBV3-1/TRBV3-2
CASSLVSVTGELFF | TGTGCCAGCAGCTTAGTTTCGGTCACCGGGGAGCTGTTTTTT | TRBJ2-2 | - | - | TRBV7-6
CASSVGVAGAYEQYF | TGTGCCAGCAGCGTAGGGGTAGCGGGAGCCTACGAGCAGTACTTC | TRBJ2-7 | - | TRBD2 | TRBV9
CASSTQGAIEAFF | TGTGCCAGCTCCACCCAGGGGGCAATTGAAGCTTTCTTT | TRBJ1-1 | - | TRBD1 | TRBV5-4
CAISDGARYEQYF | TGTGCCATCAGTGATGGGGCGAGATACGAGCAGTACTTC | TRBJ2-7 | - | - | TRBV10-3
CASSVAGGPTDTQYF | TGTGCCAGCAGCGTAGCGGGGGGGCCAACAGATACGCAGTATTTT | TRBJ2-3 | - | TRBD2 | TRBV6-2/TRBV6-3
CASRTGGNQPQHF | TGTGCCAGCAGGACAGGCGGCAATCAGCCCCAGCATTTT | TRBJ1-5 | - | - | TRBV28
CASSIGPGEYEQYF | TGTGCCAGTAGTATAGGTCCCGGGGAATACGAGCAGTACTTC | TRBJ2-7 | - | - | TRBV19
CASSPQVSTEAFF | TGTGCCAGCAGCCCACAGGTTAGCACTGAAGCTTTCTTT | TRBJ1-1 | - | - | TRBV7-9
CASSLTSGGAYEQYF | TGTGCCAGTAGTTTGACTAGCGGGGGGGCTTACGAGCAGTACTTC | TRBJ2-7 | few | TRBD2 | TRBV19
CASSTRGTGKSEAFF | TGTGCCAGCAGTACGAGAGGGACAGGGAAGAGTGAAGCTTTCTTT | TRBJ1-1 | - | TRBD1 | TRBV6-5
CASLRGQGSNEQFF | TGTGCCAGCCTTCGAGGACAGGGGTCGAATGAGCAGTTCTTC | TRBJ2-1 | - | TRBD1 | TRBV6-5
CASSITYRNSGNTIYF | TGTGCCAGCAGCATCACCTACAGAAACTCTGGAAACACCATATATTTT | TRBJ1-3 | - | - | TRBV5-5
CASRGGGQRNTGELFF | TGTGCCAGCAGAGGCGGGGGGCAGAGGAACACCGGGGAGCTGTTTTTT | TRBJ2-2 | - | TRBD2 | TRBV2
CASRRYRASGELFF | TGTGCCTCCCGCCGATACAGGGCCTCCGGGGAGCTGTTTTTT | TRBJ2-2 | - | - | TRBV30
CASSGIAGGPIEQFF | TGTGCCAGCAGCGGTATAGCGGGGGGGCCGATTGAGCAGTTCTTC | TRBJ2-1 | - | TRBD2 | TRBV9